The 24 T cell receptor beta chains below were found in one sample sequenced in a study of T cell responses to AZD1222 COVID-19 vaccine. Here immunoSEQ multiplex PCR was the method, and the copy in TCRdb shows in-frame clones only, minus some. In the table there are over 95,000 clones, approximately 92% of which are singletons. This sample comprised peripheral blood, obtained on day 0 of AZD1222 vaccination. The receptors come from an adult in good health.

The chain uses TRBV4-1 and TRBJ1-3, with D hard to call. CDR1 and CDR2 (germline): MGHRA, YSYEKL. V was cut by 0 bases and J by 2 bases, with 5 bases left in between. The CDR3 is 14 residues long. CDR3 protein: CASSQDDAGNTIYF. DNA of the CDR3: TGCGCCAGCAGCCAAGACGACGCTGGAAACACCATATATTTT.

The J gene is TRBJ1-5, the V gene TRBV9, with a weak D call TRBD1 (5 bases). CDR3 length: 15 residues. CDR1 is SGDLS, CDR2 YYNGEE, per germline. With 4 bases removed from V and 0 bases from J, the gap between germline ends came to 11 bases. This CDR3 reads CASSPMGDSNQPQHF. The CDR3 DNA follows: TGTGCCAGCAGCCCCATGGGGGATAGCAATCAGCCCCAGCATTTT.

The chain recombines TRBV7-9 with TRBJ1-1; 7 nucleotides match TRBD1. This CDR3 region has 13 residues. CDR1 SEHNR and CDR2 FQNEAQ come from the germline V gene (reference sequence). Germline trimming cut 5 bases from V and 4 bases from J; bases unmatched to any gene: 4. The CDR3 spells CASSTQGPTEAFF. In DNA, the CDR3 is TGTGCCAGCAGCACACAGGGGCCCACTGAAGCTTTCTTT.

The chain uses TRBV19 and TRBJ2-4; D not resolved. Trimming cost V 3 bases and J 11 bases, with 14 bases left between them. Germline V CDR1 and CDR2: LNHDA, SQIVND (reference sequence). This CDR3 has 13 residues. DNA of the CDR3: TGTGCCAGTAGTATCCAGGTGGAAAGGTTTCAGTACTTC. Amino acid sequence: CASSIQVERFQYF.

A few counts support this clone. The chain links TRBV5-1 to TRBJ2-2; D not resolved. CDR1 is SGHRS and CDR2 is YFSETQ in the germline V gene. The CDR3 is 13 residues long. Trimming pared 0 bases from V and 6 bases from J, leaving 6 bases between. The CDR3 sequence is CASSLDSPGELFF. The DNA for the CDR3 is TGCGCCAGCAGCTTGGATTCCCCCGGGGAGCTGTTTTTT.

The V gene is TRBV7-2, the J gene TRBJ1-1, with D perhaps matching TRBD1 (5 bases). V gave up 4 bases and J gave up 0 bases, with 9 bases separating them. The CDR3 extends over 14 amino acids. The germline gives CDR1 SGHTA, CDR2 FQGNSA. The CDR3 nucleotides are TGTGCCAGCAGCTCGTCGGGGGTGAACACTGAAGCTTTCTTT. Its protein product is CASSSSGVNTEAFF.

This clone was recorded only once. This rearrangement joins TRBV6-2 or TRBV6-3 to TRBJ1-3; D gene ambiguous. Germline V gene lookup returns CDR1 MNHEY and CDR2 SVGEGT. The CDR3 is made up of 16 amino acids. V shed 6 bases and J shed 0 bases, with 15 bases lying between them. CDR3 in amino acids: CASSGGVRISGNTIYF. CDR3 sequence (DNA): TGTGCCAGCAGCGGTGGGGTCAGGATCTCTGGAAACACCATATATTTT.

The chain uses TRBV18 and TRBJ1-3; D uncertain. Germline assignment: CDR1 KGHSH and CDR2 LQKENI. This CDR3 has 16 amino acids. V was clipped by 2 bases and J by 0 bases, with 11 bases between them. In DNA, the CDR3 is TGTGCCAGCTCACCAAGGACTGGGCCCTCTGGAAACACCATATATTTT. Residues: CASSPRTGPSGNTIYF.

This sequence joins TRBV3-1 (or the pseudogene TRBV3-2) and TRBJ2-7, with D tentatively TRBD2 (6 bases). Germline-derived CDR1 and CDR2 are LGHDT and YNNKEL (reference sequence). Trimming pared 0 bases from V and 0 bases from J, leaving 15 bases between. This CDR3 contains 17 residues. The CDR3 DNA is TGTGCCAGCAGCCAAGATCCATTCGTCGGGAGCTCCTACGAGCAGTACTTC. It codes for CASSQDPFVGSSYEQYF.

The J gene is TRBJ1-1, the V gene TRBV6-5; D might be TRBD1 (6 bases). The CDR3 extends over 11 amino acids. The germline V and J ends were trimmed by 4 bases and 12 bases, with 12 bases remaining between them. Germline lookup yields CDR1 MNHEY and CDR2 SVGAGI. CDR3 region: CASSLTGKTFF. In DNA form, the CDR3 reads TGTGCCAGCAGTTTAACAGGGAAAACTTTCTTT.

A single count supports this clone. The chain combines TRBV19 with TRBJ1-2, with 9 bases lining up with TRBD1. The CDR3 totals 14 residues. Trimming removed 6 bases from V and 2 bases from J; junction bases left unmatched: 4. Germline CDR1 reads LNHDA; CDR2 reads SQIVND (reference sequence). The CDR3 bases are TGTGCCAGTAGGTTGACAGGGGGGAACTATGGCTACACCTTC. Residues: CASRLTGGNYGYTF. Full variable domain (missing parts from reference TRBV19 and TRBJ1-2): DGGITQSPKYLFRKEGQNVTLSCEQNLNHDAMYWYRQDPGQGLRLIYYSQIVNDFQKGDIAEGYSVSREKKESFPLTVTSAQKNPTAFYLCASRLTGGNYGYTFGSGTRLTVV.

The CDR3 sequence is CASSEQSTGELFF. For the CDR3, the DNA is TGCGCCAGCAGTGAACAGAGTACCGGGGAGCTGTTTTTT. This chain links TRBV10-1 with TRBJ2-2; no firm D call. The CDR3 has 13 amino acids. The germline V gene has CDR1 WNHNN and CDR2 SYGVQD (reference sequence). The V gene lost 3 bases and the J gene lost 5 bases, with 7 bases spanning the gap.

The V call is TRBV19, the J call TRBJ1-5, with D perhaps TRBD1 (6 bases). CDR1 and CDR2 (germline): LNHDA, SQIVND (reference sequence). The CDR3 sequence is 12 residues long. V gave up 6 bases and J gave up 8 bases, with 11 bases separating them. This CDR3 is CASRQGEEPQHF. CDR3 DNA: TGTGCCAGTAGACAGGGTGAGGAGCCCCAGCATTTT.

The V and J genes are TRBV5-1 and TRBJ2-7, with a weak D call TRBD1 (6 bases). Deletions cut 0 bases from V and 6 bases from J, with 22 bases between. Germline CDR1 SGHRS, CDR2 YFSETQ. This CDR3 region has 17 residues. Written as DNA, the CDR3 is TGCGCCAGCAGCTTGGACCCACCCTGGCGCAGGGGAATCGAGCAGTACTTC. Translated, it gives CASSLDPPWRRGIEQYF.

This clone was found a few times. The chain joins TRBV5-1 to TRBJ2-2; 7 nucleotides align to TRBD2. The CDR3 length is 15 residues. Trimming cost V 0 bases and J 3 bases; bases outside gene matches: 2. Per the germline V gene, CDR1 is SGHRS and CDR2 is YFSETQ. Written as DNA, the CDR3 is TGCGCCAGCAGCTTGGTTCTAGCGGACACCGGGGAGCTGTTTTTT. This encodes CASSLVLADTGELFF.

The chain has TRBV15 and TRBJ1-5; 8 bases fit TRBD1. The V and J ends lost 0 bases and 2 bases, in that order; junction bases with no gene match: 15. The CDR3 sequence is 20 residues long. CDR1 and CDR2 (germline): LNHNV, YYDKDF (reference sequence). The DNA of the CDR3 is TGTGCCACCAGCAGAGATCCTTCGGGGGGAACAGGGGGAGGCAATCAGCCCCAGCATTTT. Its protein is CATSRDPSGGTGGGNQPQHF.

The V call is TRBV5-4, the J call TRBJ1-1; D not certain. Between the trimmed V and J ends, which lost 4 bases and 1 base, there was a span of 14 bases. Germline loops: CDR1 SGHNT, CDR2 YYREEE (reference sequence). The CDR3 totals 15 residues. In nucleotides, the CDR3 is TGTGCCAGCAGCCCTCGAACAAGGGAGAACACTGAAGCTTTCTTT. Its protein is CASSPRTRENTEAFF.

This clone was found once. The V and J genes are TRBV19 and TRBJ2-2; TRBD2 aligns across 9 bases. Looked up from germline, CDR1 is LNHDA and CDR2 is SQIVND (reference sequence). Losses at the gene ends were 4 bases for V and 4 bases for J; bases not matched to a gene: 10. The CDR3 length is 17 residues. The CDR3 DNA is TGTGCCAGTAGTACCTTTGCTATAGCGGGAGCCACCGGGGAGCTGTTTTTT. Translated, it gives CASSTFAIAGATGELFF.

V usage is TRBV15 and J usage is TRBJ2-5; D possibly matches TRBD1 or TRBD2 (5 bases each). This CDR3 has 15 residues. Germline CDR1 LNHNV, CDR2 YYDKDF (reference sequence). The ends were cut back, 0 bases at V and 1 base at J, with 9 bases in the middle. CDR3 protein: CATSRDPGPQETQYF. CDR3 DNA: TGTGCCACCAGCAGAGATCCGGGACCCCAAGAGACCCAGTACTTC.

The chain is built from TRBV2 and TRBJ2-1; D is undetermined. Deletions cut 4 bases from V and 6 bases from J, with 13 bases between. The CDR3 is 14 amino acids. Germline CDR1 is SNHLY and CDR2 is FYNNEI. Here the CDR3 DNA reads TGTGCCAGCAGTGGTCCCTCGTTAGGCAATGAGCAGTTCTTC. Amino acid sequence: CASSGPSLGNEQFF.

The chain's CDR3 is CASSQRLAGGADTQYF. DNA for the CDR3: TGTGCCAGCTCCCAACGACTAGCGGGGGGCGCAGATACGCAGTATTTT. The chain uses TRBV18 and TRBJ2-3, with TRBD2 identical over 13 bases. The trim removed 6 bases at V and 4 bases at J, leaving 7 bases unmatched. Germline V lookup: CDR1 KGHSH, CDR2 LQKENI. The CDR3 consists of 16 residues.

This chain joins TRBV3-1 (or the pseudogene TRBV3-2) and TRBJ1-2, with no clear D. V lost 1 base, J lost 1 base, and 10 bases lay in between. The CDR3 covers 15 residues. Germline CDR1 LGHDT, CDR2 YNNKEL (reference sequence). CDR3 residues: CASSQGSTSNYGYTF. CDR3 DNA sequence: TGTGCCAGCAGCCAAGGTTCCACCAGTAACTATGGCTACACCTTC.

The chain is built from TRBV6-5 and TRBJ1-6; a possible D gene is TRBD1 (5 bases). The CDR3 covers 15 residues. The germline gives CDR1 MNHEY, CDR2 SVGAGI. Trimming removed 5 bases from V and 6 bases from J, with 14 bases in between. Here the CDR3 DNA reads TGTGCCAGCAGTACCCGGGACGGACTTAATTCACCCCTCCACTTT. Amino acids: CASSTRDGLNSPLHF.

Only one count was recorded for this clone. V and J are TRBV2 and TRBJ1-6; 7 bases line up with TRBD1. The CDR3 loop spans 15 amino acids. V was clipped by 6 bases and J by 10 bases; unmatched bases: 12. The germline V gene encodes CDR1 SNHLY and CDR2 FYNNEI. DNA of the CDR3: TGTGCCAGCAGGGGCCGACAGGGCTTAGAGTCACCCCTCCACTTT. Translation gives CASRGRQGLESPLHF.